The entry that follows covers one TCR beta chain sequence. Its antigen is not known. Primers: 60 Vbeta forward and 13 Jbeta reverse. Using immunoSEQ multiplex PCR, the repertoire was profiled, and TCRdb retains in-frame clones only, with some absent. The sample has roughly 120,000 clones; the top ten hold around 3.6%. This record belongs to a study of cytomegalovirus exposure and HLA in healthy donors. Study background: Of all 400 or so donors who were genotyped, under 90% belonged to the Caucasian-associated ancestry cluster.

Germline V gene lookup returns CDR1 SNHLY and CDR2 FYNNEI. The CDR3 has 12 residues. Trimming stripped 7 bases from V and 1 base from J, with 7 bases between. Whole-study results and caveats: With high specificity and sensitivity, the classifier reportedly diagnosed cytomegalovirus status. A few chains tied to CMV proved CMV antigen-specific in vitro. There was a cluster of highly shared sequence variants that was likely a sequencing artifact.

The chain links TRBV2 to TRBJ1-2; D is unclear. The sequenced sample was PBMCs. This sequence originates from a man younger than 30 in good health and CMV-seronegative. The CDR3 sequence is CASISDNYGYTF. CDR3 sequence (DNA): TGTGCCAGCATTTCAGATAACTATGGCTACACCTTC.